A single sample is the source of the 27 T cell receptor beta chains below, sequenced in a study of T cell responses to AZD1222 COVID-19 vaccine. Profiled with immunoSEQ multiplex PCR; TCRdb holds only in-frame clones, not every one. The sample records around 120,000 clones, around 89% being singletons. The source was peripheral blood, collected on day 0 of MenACWY control vaccination. The receptors come from an adult in good health.

The CDR3 reads CASSLSGRAEAFF. The CDR3 DNA reads TGCGCCAGCAGCTTGTCAGGGAGGGCTGAAGCTTTCTTT. V gene TRBV5-1 combines with J gene TRBJ1-1; a possible D gene is TRBD1 (5 bases). Per the germline V gene, CDR1 is SGHRS and CDR2 is YFSETQ. The CDR3 contains 13 residues. Deletions cut 1 base from V and 6 bases from J, with 10 bases between.

This chain links TRBV25-1 with TRBJ1-2; TRBD1 might be the D (6 bases). Between the trimmed V and J ends, which lost 5 bases and 0 bases, there was a span of 16 bases. The CDR3 length is 16 residues. Germline CDR1 MGHDK, CDR2 SYGVNS. CDR3 bases: TGTGCCAGCAGTCCCGGGGGGCTCCGAGCTAACTATGGCTACACCTTC. Its translation is CASSPGGLRANYGYTF.

The rearrangement uses TRBV4-3 and TRBJ1-6; 8 bases align to TRBD1. Trimming took 5 bases from V and 5 from J; bases not matched to a gene: 5. The CDR3 is 15 amino acids. The germline V gene has CDR1 LGHNA and CDR2 YSLEER. CDR3 nucleotides: TGCGCCAGCAGCTATGGACAGGGAAATAATTCACCCCTCCACTTT. Translating it yields CASSYGQGNNSPLHF.

J is TRBJ2-4 and V is TRBV30; D might be TRBD1 (5 bases). CDR3 length: 14 residues. V lost 4 bases to trimming and J lost 0 bases, with 10 bases between them. Looked up from germline, CDR1 is GTSNPN and CDR2 is SVGIG (reference sequence). The CDR3 bases are TGTGCCTGGACAGGGCAATTAGCCAAAAACATTCAGTACTTC. It encodes CAWTGQLAKNIQYF.

The chain recombines TRBV18 with TRBJ1-6; tentative D call: TRBD1 (5 bases). Germline CDR1 and CDR2: KGHSH and LQKENI. Trimming removed 1 base from V and 10 bases from J, with 14 bases in between. This CDR3 spans 15 amino acids. CDR3 in DNA: TGTGCCAGCTCACCACGGATGGGGCTGGACTCACCCCTCCACTTT. Protein sequence: CASSPRMGLDSPLHF.

This clone was detected once. The chain couples TRBV18 to TRBJ1-2; D unresolved. Trimming took off 4 bases at V and 4 bases at J, with 16 bases between the two ends. Germline CDR1 and CDR2: KGHSH and LQKENI. The CDR3 extends over 15 amino acids. CDR3 residues: CASSRGSDFGYGYTF. The CDR3 DNA is TGTGCCAGCTCACGAGGGTCCGATTTCGGCTATGGCTACACCTTC.

The J gene is TRBJ1-6, the V gene TRBV11-3; no reliable D call. The CDR3 totals 17 residues. Looked up from germline, CDR1 is SGHNT and CDR2 is YENEEA. V dropped 5 bases and J dropped 9 bases, with 23 bases sitting between them. The CDR3 nucleotides read TGTGCCAGCAGCCCCCGTCCTAGGGCGCGGGGAGGTTCACCCCTCCACTTT. Amino acids: CASSPRPRARGGSPLHF. Looking up the rest from reference TRBV11-3 and TRBJ1-6 gives the full variable domain: EAGVVQSPRYKIIEKKQPVAFWCNPISGHNTLYWYLQNLGQGPELLIRYENEEAVDDSQLPKDRFSAERLKGVDSTLKIQPAELGDSAVYLCASSPRPRARGGSPLHFGNGTRLTVT.

This clone turned up a few times. The rearrangement joins TRBV30 to TRBJ1-2; D not certain. Between the trimmed V and J ends, which lost 3 bases and 0 bases, there was a span of 14 bases. The CDR3 consists of 15 residues. Germline CDR1 is GTSNPN and CDR2 is SVGIG (reference sequence). CDR3 nucleotides: TGTGCCTGGAGGGACTCGACACCAACTAACTATGGCTACACCTTC. It yields the protein CAWRDSTPTNYGYTF.

This chain links TRBV10-3 with TRBJ2-1, with D unclear. From germline, CDR1 is ENHRY and CDR2 SYGVKD. The CDR3 totals 13 residues. V lost 0 bases and J 5 bases, leaving 5 bases between the germline ends. CDR3 DNA: TGTGCCATCAGTGAGTCAAATGACAATGAGCAGTTCTTC. Its translation is CAISESNDNEQFF.

The DNA of the CDR3 is TGTGCCAGCAGCCACGGATATAGCAATCAGCCCCAGCATTTT. Its protein product is CASSHGYSNQPQHF. The chain uses TRBV3-1 (or the pseudogene TRBV3-2) and TRBJ1-5; no definite D call. The V and J ends lost 3 bases and 0 bases respectively, with 6 bases between them. Germline V lookup: CDR1 LGHDT, CDR2 YNNKEL (reference sequence). CDR3 length: 14 residues.

V is TRBV7-2 and J is TRBJ1-2; 10 bases agree with TRBD1. This CDR3 contains 13 residues. CDR1 and CDR2 from the germline V gene are SGHTA and FQGNSA. Trimming removed 4 bases from V and 6 bases from J; junction bases left unmatched: 2. CDR3 DNA sequence: TGTGCCAGCAGCTCGGACAGGGGGAATGGCTACACCTTC. Amino acid sequence: CASSSDRGNGYTF.

The chain has TRBV10-1 and TRBJ2-5; 7 bases are shared with TRBD2. Germline CDR1 and CDR2: WNHNN and SYGVQD (reference sequence). Unmatched junction bases numbered 9, after V lost 6 bases and J lost 5 bases. This CDR3 spans 14 amino acids. This CDR3 is CASSPSGGGETQYF. CDR3 nucleotide sequence: TGCGCCAGCAGCCCCTCGGGGGGTGGGGAGACCCAGTACTTC.

This CDR3 is CASSQDSLINTIYF. CDR3 DNA sequence: TGTGCCAGCAGCCAGGACAGCCTGATAAACACCATATATTTT. The rearrangement links TRBV7-6 to TRBJ1-3, with a weak D call TRBD1 (6 bases). The CDR3 extends over 14 amino acids. Germline V gene data show CDR1 as SGHVS and CDR2 as FNYEAQ. V lost 5 bases and J lost 6, with 14 bases in between.

This rearrangement joins TRBV28 to TRBJ1-2; D possibly corresponds to TRBD1 (5 bases). The V and J ends lost 5 bases and 2 bases respectively, with 6 bases between them. The CDR3 spans 12 residues. Germline lookup yields CDR1 MDHEN and CDR2 SYDVKM. The CDR3 sequence is CASSPGNYGYTF. The DNA of the CDR3 is TGTGCCAGCAGTCCAGGGAACTATGGCTACACCTTC.

V is TRBV6-2 or TRBV6-3 and J is TRBJ2-5; D not certain. Germline CDR1 and CDR2: MNHEY and SVGEGT. The CDR3 runs to 13 residues. Trimming pared 6 bases from V and 4 bases from J, leaving 12 bases between. CDR3 bases: TGTGCCAGCAGCACACGGGCCACAGAGACCCAGTACTTC. As protein: CASSTRATETQYF.

CDR3 DNA sequence: TGTGCCAGCAGCCTTCGGACTTCCTACGAGCAGTACTTC. Residues: CASSLRTSYEQYF. The rearrangement uses TRBV11-3 and TRBJ2-7, with D perhaps TRBD2 (5 bases). This CDR3 region has 13 residues. V was trimmed by 5 bases and J by 1 base, leaving 9 bases between them. Looked up from germline, CDR1 is SGHNT and CDR2 is YENEEA.

The chain links TRBV2 to TRBJ1-3; possible D gene TRBD1, 5 bases. The CDR3 extends over 16 amino acids. Trimming took off 4 bases at V and 1 base at J, with 14 bases between the two ends. Germline CDR1 SNHLY, CDR2 FYNNEI. CDR3 nucleotides: TGTGCCAGCAGTGGGTCATCGGGGCTGTCTGGAAACACCATATATTTT. Protein product: CASSGSSGLSGNTIYF.

The chain couples TRBV6-5 to TRBJ2-7; D is unresolved. The V gene's germline CDR1 is MNHEY and CDR2 SVGAGI. Trimming pared 2 bases from V and 3 bases from J, leaving 11 bases between. This CDR3 is built from 14 residues. CDR3: CASSYHNGNYEQYF. CDR3 DNA: TGTGCCAGCAGTTACCACAATGGGAACTACGAGCAGTACTTC.

This chain connects TRBV24-1 to TRBJ2-1; the D call may be TRBD1 or TRBD2 (5 bases each). This CDR3 has 18 amino acids. The germline CDR1 and CDR2 sequences are KGHDR and SFDVKD. Trimming took off 5 bases at V and 3 bases at J, with 22 bases between the two ends. The CDR3: CATSVRDVGRQDYNEQFF. Here the CDR3 DNA reads TGTGCCACCAGTGTCCGGGACGTCGGTCGCCAGGACTACAATGAGCAGTTCTTC.

The chain uses TRBV6-5 and TRBJ1-5; D is perhaps TRBD1 (6 bases). This CDR3 spans 15 amino acids. V was cut by 4 bases and J by 0 bases, with 10 bases left in between. In germline, CDR1 is MNHEY, CDR2 SVGAGI. The CDR3 here is CASSFGGSSNQPQHF. DNA of the CDR3: TGTGCCAGCAGTTTCGGGGGCTCTAGCAATCAGCCCCAGCATTTT.

The gene calls are TRBV6-2 or TRBV6-3 and TRBJ2-1, with D possibly being TRBD2 (5 bases). With 3 bases removed from V and 9 bases from J, the gap between germline ends came to 12 bases. There are 13 residues in the CDR3. Germline V gives CDR1 MNHEY, CDR2 SVGEGT. In nucleotides, the CDR3 is TGTGCCAGCAGTTATGAGGGCCGGGTTGAGCAGTTCTTC. Protein: CASSYEGRVEQFF.

This chain connects TRBV7-2 to TRBJ2-5; D is uncertain. V was clipped by 3 bases and J by 4 bases, with 3 bases between them. Germline CDR1 reads SGHTA; CDR2 reads FQGNSA. The CDR3 extends over 11 amino acids. In nucleotides, the CDR3 is TGTGCCAGCAGCTTGCTAGAGACCCAGTACTTC. Amino acids: CASSLLETQYF.

This chain joins TRBV2 and TRBJ2-3, with D uncertain. CDR1 SNHLY and CDR2 FYNNEI come from the germline V gene. This CDR3 has 16 amino acids. The germline V and J ends were trimmed by 1 base and 4 bases, with 15 bases remaining between them. The CDR3 spells CASSEVGYVRADTQYF. The CDR3 DNA is TGTGCCAGCAGTGAAGTGGGATACGTTAGGGCAGATACGCAGTATTTT.

The chain uses TRBV3-1 (or the pseudogene TRBV3-2) and TRBJ2-2; D is uncertain. The CDR3 covers 16 residues. Germline V CDR1 and CDR2: LGHDT, YNNKEL (reference sequence). Deletions cut 1 base from V and 0 bases from J, with 9 bases between. CDR3 nucleotide sequence: TGTGCCAGCAGCCAAGCGGTTCTAGCGAACACCGGGGAGCTGTTTTTT. Encoded protein: CASSQAVLANTGELFF.

This sequence joins TRBV2 and TRBJ1-1; D is perhaps TRBD1 (6 bases). Trimming stripped 7 bases from V and 1 base from J, with 13 bases between. In germline, CDR1 is SNHLY, CDR2 FYNNEI. This CDR3 region has 14 residues. DNA for the CDR3: TGTGCCAGCATGAACAGGGTTGGGAACACTGAAGCTTTCTTT. Translating it yields CASMNRVGNTEAFF.

This clone was observed once. The chain has TRBV11-3 and TRBJ2-1, with 9 bases that match TRBD1. CDR1 SGHNT and CDR2 YENEEA come from the germline V gene. The CDR3 length is 19 residues. Trimming cost V 0 bases and J 0 bases; bases outside gene matches: 9. CDR3 loop: CASSLDGTGTLSSYNEQFF. DNA for the CDR3: TGTGCCAGCAGCTTAGATGGGACAGGGACCCTTAGCTCCTACAATGAGCAGTTCTTC.

J is TRBJ2-7 and V is TRBV6-5; 8 bases map to TRBD1. Trimming cost V 6 bases and J 2 bases; bases outside gene matches: 6. Germline-derived CDR1 and CDR2 are MNHEY and SVGAGI. The CDR3 is 14 amino acids. The CDR3 nucleotides are TGTGCCAGCAGCGCCGGGACAGGCCCCTACGAGCAGTACTTC. This encodes CASSAGTGPYEQYF.